This note documents a single T cell receptor (beta chain) sequence. Its specificity is not known. The data belong to a study of T-cell reconstitution after alpha-beta-depleted transplantation in children. Study-wide results and caveats: Certain patients had high TCRbeta diversity at day 60, and it came from recipient T cells and thymic progenitors that survived. Approximately two months post-transplant, alpha-beta T cells reportedly originated from several hundred expanded graft clones.

Preparing the TCRbeta library involved the use of unique molecular identifiers. MiXCR, applied by TCRdb to the PCR reads, yields one record per CDR3 protein. The table shows 90,000 to 100,000 distinct CDR3 sequences, with 20% to 30% occurring only once. V shed 5 bases, J shed 3 bases, and the junction held 9 bases outside the gene matches. Germline V gives CDR1 DFQATT, CDR2 SNEGSKA (reference sequence). The CDR3 is 15 residues long. The sequencing used PBMCs, collected before TCRalphabeta/CD19-depleted stem cell transplant. The source is a boy aged 2 to 9 with acute lymphoblastic leukemia, due to receive a stem cell transplant. The V and J genes are TRBV20-1 and TRBJ2-5; 10 nucleotides align to TRBD2. CDR3 sequence reads: CSAPTGLAKKETQYF. The CDR3 DNA reads TGCAGTGCTCCGACGGGACTAGCGAAGAAAGAGACCCAGTACTTC.